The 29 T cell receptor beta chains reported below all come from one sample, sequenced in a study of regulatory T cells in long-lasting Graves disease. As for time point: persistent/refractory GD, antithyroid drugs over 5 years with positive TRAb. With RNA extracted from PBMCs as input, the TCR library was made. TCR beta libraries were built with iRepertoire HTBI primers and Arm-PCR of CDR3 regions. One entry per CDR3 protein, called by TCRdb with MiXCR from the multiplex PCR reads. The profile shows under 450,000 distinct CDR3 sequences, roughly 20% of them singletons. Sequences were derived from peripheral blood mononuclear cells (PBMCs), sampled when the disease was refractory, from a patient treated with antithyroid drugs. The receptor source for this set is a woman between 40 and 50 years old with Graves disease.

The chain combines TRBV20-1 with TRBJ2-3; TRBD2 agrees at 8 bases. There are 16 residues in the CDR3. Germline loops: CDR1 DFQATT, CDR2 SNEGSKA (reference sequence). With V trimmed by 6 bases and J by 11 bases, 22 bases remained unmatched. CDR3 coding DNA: TGCAGTGCGAATCCCGGGACTAGAGGCTTTGTATGGGGGCAGTATTTT. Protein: CSANPGTRGFVWGQYF.

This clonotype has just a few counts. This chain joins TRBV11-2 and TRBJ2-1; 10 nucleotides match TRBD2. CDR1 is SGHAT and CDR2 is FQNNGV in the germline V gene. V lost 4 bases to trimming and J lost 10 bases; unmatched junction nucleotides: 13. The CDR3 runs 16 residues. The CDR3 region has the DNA TGTGCCAGCAGCTCCCCTAGGGGGACTAGCGCATGGGAGCAGTTCTTC. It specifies CASSSPRGTSAWEQFF.

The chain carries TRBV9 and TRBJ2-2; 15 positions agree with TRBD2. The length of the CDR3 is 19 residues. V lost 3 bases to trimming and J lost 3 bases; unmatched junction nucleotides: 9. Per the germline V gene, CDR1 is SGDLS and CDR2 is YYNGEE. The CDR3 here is CASSGTSGRAEGDTGELFF. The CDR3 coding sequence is TGTGCCAGCAGCGGGACTAGCGGGAGGGCCGAGGGCGACACCGGGGAGCTGTTTTTT.

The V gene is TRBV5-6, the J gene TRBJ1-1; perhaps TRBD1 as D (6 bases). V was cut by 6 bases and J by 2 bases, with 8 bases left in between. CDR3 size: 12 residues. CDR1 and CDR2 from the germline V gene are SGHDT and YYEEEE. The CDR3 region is CASNRVNTEAFF. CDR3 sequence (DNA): TGTGCCAGCAACAGGGTAAACACTGAAGCTTTCTTT.

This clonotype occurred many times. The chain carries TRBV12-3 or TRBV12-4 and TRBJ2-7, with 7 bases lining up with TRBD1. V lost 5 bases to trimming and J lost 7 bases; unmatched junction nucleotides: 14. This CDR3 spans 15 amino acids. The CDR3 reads CASSGRTGQVGEQYF. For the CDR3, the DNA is TGTGCCAGCAGTGGCCGGACAGGTCAGGTGGGTGAGCAGTACTTC.

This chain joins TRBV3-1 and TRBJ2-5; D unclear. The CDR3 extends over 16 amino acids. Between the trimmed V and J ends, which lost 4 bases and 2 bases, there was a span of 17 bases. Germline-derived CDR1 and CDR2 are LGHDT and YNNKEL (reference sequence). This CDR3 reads CASSPRLVRGQETQYF. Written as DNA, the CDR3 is TGTGCCAGCAGCCCCCGATTAGTGAGAGGACAAGAGACCCAGTACTTC.

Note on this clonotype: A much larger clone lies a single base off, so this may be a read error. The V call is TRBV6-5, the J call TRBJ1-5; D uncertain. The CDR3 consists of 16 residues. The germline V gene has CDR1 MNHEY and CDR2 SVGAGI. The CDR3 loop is CAGSSRTSFPDQPQHF. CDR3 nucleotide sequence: TGTGCCGGCAGTTCCCGGACCTCATTCCCTGATCAGCCCCAGCATTTT.

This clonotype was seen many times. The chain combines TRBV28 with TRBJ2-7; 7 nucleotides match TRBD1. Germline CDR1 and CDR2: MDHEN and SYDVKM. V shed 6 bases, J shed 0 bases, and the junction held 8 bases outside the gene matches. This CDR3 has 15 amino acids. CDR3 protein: CASRAGQASSYEQYF. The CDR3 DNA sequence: TGTGCCAGCAGAGCAGGACAGGCGAGCTCCTACGAGCAGTACTTC.

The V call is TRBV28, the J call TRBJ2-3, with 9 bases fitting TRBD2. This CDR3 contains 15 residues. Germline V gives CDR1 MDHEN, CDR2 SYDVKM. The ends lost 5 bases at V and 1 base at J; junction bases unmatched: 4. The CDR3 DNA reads TGTGCCAGCAGTATAGGACTAGCGCGCACAGATACGCAGTATTTT. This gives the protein CASSIGLARTDTQYF.

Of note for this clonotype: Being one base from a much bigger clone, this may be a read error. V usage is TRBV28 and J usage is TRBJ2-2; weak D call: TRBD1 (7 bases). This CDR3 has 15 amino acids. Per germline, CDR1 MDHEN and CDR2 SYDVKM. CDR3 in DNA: TGTGCCACCCCCCGCCGGGACAGCAACACCGGGGGGCTGTTTTTT. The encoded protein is CATPRRDSNTGGLFF.

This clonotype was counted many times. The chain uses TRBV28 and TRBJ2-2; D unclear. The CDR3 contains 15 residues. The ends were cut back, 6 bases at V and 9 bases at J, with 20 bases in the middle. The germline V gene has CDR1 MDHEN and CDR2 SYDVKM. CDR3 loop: CASSPAAEDKRELFF. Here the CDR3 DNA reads TGTGCCAGCAGCCCCGCGGCTGAAGACAAGCGGGAGCTGTTTTTT.

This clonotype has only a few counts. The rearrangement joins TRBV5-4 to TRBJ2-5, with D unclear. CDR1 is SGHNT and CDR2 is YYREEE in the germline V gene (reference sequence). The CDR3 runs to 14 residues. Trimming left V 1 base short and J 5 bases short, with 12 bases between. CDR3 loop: CASSLYFGSETQYF. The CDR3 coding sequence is TGTGCCAGCAGCTTGTATTTTGGTAGCGAGACCCAGTACTTC.

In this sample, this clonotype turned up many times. This CDR3 is CASSQRAAFF. The CDR3 nucleotides read TGTGCCAGCAGCCAACGAGCTGCTTTCTTT. The V gene is TRBV28, the J gene TRBJ1-1; no definite D call. Looked up from germline, CDR1 is MDHEN and CDR2 is SYDVKM. The V and J ends lost 6 bases and 11 bases respectively, with 10 bases between them. The length of the CDR3 is 10 residues.

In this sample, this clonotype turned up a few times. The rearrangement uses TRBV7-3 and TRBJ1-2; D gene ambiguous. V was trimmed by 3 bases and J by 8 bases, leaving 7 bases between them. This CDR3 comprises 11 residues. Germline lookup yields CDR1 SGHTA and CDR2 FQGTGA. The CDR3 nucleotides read TGTGCCAGCAGCTTCCTAGTGGGCTACACCTTC. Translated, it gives CASSFLVGYTF. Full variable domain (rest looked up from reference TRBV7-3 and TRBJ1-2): GAGVSQTPSNKVTEKGKYVELRCDPISGHTALYWYRQSLGQGPEFLIYFQGTGAADDSGLPNDRFFAVRPEGSVSTLKIQRTERGDSAVYLCASSFLVGYTFGSGTRLTVV.

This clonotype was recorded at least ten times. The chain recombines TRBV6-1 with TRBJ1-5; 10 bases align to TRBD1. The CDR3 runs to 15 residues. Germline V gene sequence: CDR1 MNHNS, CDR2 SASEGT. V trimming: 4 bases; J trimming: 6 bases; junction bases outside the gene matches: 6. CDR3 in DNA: TGTGCCAGCAGTGCCCCCTGGGACAGGGGTCAGCCCCAGCATTTT. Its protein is CASSAPWDRGQPQHF.

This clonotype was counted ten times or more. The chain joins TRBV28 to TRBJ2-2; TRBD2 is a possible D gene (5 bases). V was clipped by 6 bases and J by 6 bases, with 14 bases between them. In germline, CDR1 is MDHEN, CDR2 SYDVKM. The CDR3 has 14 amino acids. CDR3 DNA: TGTGCCAGCAGAATTGGAGGAGTAGCCGGGGAGCTGTTTTTT. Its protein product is CASRIGGVAGELFF.

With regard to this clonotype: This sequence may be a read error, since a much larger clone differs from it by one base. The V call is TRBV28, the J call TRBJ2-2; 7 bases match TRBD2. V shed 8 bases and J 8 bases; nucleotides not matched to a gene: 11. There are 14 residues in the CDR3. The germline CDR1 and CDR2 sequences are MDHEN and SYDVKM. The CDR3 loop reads CASGLTQGGGELFF. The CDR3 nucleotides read TGTGCCAGCGGTCTAACCCAGGGAGGGGGGGAGCTGTTTTTT.

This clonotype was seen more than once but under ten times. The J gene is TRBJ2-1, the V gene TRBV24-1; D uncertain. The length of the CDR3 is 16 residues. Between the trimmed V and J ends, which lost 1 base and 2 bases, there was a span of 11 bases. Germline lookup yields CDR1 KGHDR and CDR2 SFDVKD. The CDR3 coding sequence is TGTGCCACCAGTGATTTAAAGGGCCCCGCCTACAATGAGCAGTTCTTC. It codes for CATSDLKGPAYNEQFF.

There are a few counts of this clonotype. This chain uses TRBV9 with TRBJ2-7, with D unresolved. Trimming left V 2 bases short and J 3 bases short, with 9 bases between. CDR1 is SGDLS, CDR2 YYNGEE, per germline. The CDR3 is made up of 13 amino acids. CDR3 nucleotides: TGTGCCAGCAGCGTGGCACACGACTACGAGCAGTACTTC. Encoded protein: CASSVAHDYEQYF.

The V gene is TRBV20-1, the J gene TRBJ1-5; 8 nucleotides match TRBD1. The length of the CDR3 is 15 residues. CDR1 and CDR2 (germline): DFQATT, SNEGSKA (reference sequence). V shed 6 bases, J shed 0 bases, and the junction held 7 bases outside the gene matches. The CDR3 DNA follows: TGCAGTGCCCAAAGGACAGGGACTAGCAATCAGCCCCAGCATTTT. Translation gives CSAQRTGTSNQPQHF.

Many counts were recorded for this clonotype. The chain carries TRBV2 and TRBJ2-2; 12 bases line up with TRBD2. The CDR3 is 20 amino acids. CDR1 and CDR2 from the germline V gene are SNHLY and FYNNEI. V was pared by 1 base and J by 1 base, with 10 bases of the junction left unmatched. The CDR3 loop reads CASSEGPSGRALGNTGELFF. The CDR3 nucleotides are TGTGCCAGCAGTGAAGGGCCTAGCGGGAGGGCCTTAGGGAACACCGGGGAGCTGTTTTTT.

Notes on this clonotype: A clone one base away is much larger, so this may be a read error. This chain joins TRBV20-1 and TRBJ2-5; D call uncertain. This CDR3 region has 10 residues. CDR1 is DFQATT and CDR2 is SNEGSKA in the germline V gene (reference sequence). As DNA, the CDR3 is TGCAGTGCTAGCCAAGAGGCCCAGTACTTC. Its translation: CSASQEAQYF.

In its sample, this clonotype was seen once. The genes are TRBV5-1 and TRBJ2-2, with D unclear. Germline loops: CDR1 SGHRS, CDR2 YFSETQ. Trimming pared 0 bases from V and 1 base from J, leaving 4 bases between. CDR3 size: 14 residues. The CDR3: CASSLGKNTGELFF. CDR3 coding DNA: TGCGCCAGCAGCTTGGGCAAGAACACCGGGGAGCTGTTTTTT.

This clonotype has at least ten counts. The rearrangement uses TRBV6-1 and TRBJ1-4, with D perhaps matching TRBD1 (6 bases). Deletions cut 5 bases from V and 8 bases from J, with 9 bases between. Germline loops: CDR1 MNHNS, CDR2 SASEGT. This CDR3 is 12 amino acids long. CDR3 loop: CASSTGWEKLFF. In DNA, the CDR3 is TGTGCCAGCAGTACAGGGTGGGAAAAACTGTTTTTT.

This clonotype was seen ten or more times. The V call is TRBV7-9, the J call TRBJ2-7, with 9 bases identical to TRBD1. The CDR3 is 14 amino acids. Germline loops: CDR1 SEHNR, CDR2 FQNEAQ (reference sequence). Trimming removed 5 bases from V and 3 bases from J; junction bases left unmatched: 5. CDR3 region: CASSHRDRVYEQYF. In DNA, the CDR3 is TGTGCCAGCAGCCACCGGGACAGGGTCTACGAGCAGTACTTC. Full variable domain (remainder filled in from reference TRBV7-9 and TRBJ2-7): DTGVSQNPRHKITKRGQNVTFRCDPISEHNRLYWYRQTLGQGPEFLTYFQNEAQLEKSRLLSDRFSAERPKGSFSTLEIQRTEQGDSAMYLCASSHRDRVYEQYFGPGTRLTVT.

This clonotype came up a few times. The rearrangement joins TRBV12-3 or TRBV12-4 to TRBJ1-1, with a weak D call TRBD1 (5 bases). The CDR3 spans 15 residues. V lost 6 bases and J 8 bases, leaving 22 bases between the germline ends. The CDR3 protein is CASRYPGTAAEEAFF. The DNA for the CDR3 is TGTGCCAGCAGGTACCCCGGGACCGCGGCCGAAGAAGCTTTCTTT.

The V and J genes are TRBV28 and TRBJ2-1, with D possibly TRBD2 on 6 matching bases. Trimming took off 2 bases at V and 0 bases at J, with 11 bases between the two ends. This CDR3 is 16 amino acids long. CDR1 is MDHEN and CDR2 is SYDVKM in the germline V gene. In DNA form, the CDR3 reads TGTGCCAGCAGTTTAGGTAGCGGAGGCTCCTACAATGAGCAGTTCTTC. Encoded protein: CASSLGSGGSYNEQFF.

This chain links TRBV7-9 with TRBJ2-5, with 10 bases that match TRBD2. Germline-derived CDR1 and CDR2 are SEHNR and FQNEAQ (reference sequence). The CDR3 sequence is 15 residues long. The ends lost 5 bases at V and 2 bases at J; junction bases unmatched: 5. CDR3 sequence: CASSKRTSGQETQYF. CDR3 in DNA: TGTGCCAGCAGCAAACGGACTAGCGGACAAGAGACCCAGTACTTC.

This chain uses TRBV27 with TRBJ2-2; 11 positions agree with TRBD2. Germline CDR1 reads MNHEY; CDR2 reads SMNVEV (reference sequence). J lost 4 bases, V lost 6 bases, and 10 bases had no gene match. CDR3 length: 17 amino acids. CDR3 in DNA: TGTGCCAGCAGCAAACGTCAACTAGCGGGAGCCACCGGGGAGCTGTTTTTT. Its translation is CASSKRQLAGATGELFF.